Listed below are T cell receptor beta chains from one sample, sequenced in a study of chemoradiotherapy in HPV16-positive cancers. Clones were sequenced by immunoSEQ multiplex PCR, and TCRdb holds only the in-frame ones, with some missing. The sample has under 6,000 clones; 77% are singletons. Sequencing used tumor tissue, obtained from a patient who underwent chemoradiotherapy. The receptor source for this set is a human donor with HPV-associated anogenital cancer. Each CDR3 is given with its conserved first and last residue. The order of the fields is V gene, D gene, clone size, J gene, CDR3 protein, CDR3 DNA. D genes are given only for firm matches. Expanded clones get a size class; other rows say once, few or many, or leave the size out.

V gene: TRBV11-2
D gene: TRBD1
clone size: .
J gene: TRBJ2-7
CDR3 protein: CASSPTGNYEQYF
CDR3 DNA: TGTGCCAGCAGCCCGACAGGGAACTACGAGCAGTACTTC

V gene: TRBV12-5
D gene: .
clone size: .
J gene: TRBJ1-5
CDR3 protein: CASALEGNQPQHF
CDR3 DNA: TGTGCTAGTGCCCTCGAAGGGAATCAGCCCCAGCATTTT

V gene: TRBV5-1
D gene: TRBD2
clone size: .
J gene: TRBJ2-5
CDR3 protein: CASTAGTSGGSVGETQYF
CDR3 DNA: TGCGCCAGCACCGCCGGGACTAGCGGGGGTAGCGTAGGAGAGACCCAGTACTTC

V gene: TRBV7-9
D gene: .
clone size: .
J gene: TRBJ1-2
CDR3 protein: CASSFEGAVRGDRSGYTF
CDR3 DNA: TGTGCCAGCAGCTTTGAGGGTGCGGTGAGGGGGGATAGGTCTGGCTACACCTTC

V gene: TRBV9
D gene: .
clone size: .
J gene: TRBJ2-3
CDR3 protein: CASSVSRRGADTQYF
CDR3 DNA: TGTGCCAGCAGCGTAAGTAGACGAGGCGCAGATACGCAGTATTTT

V gene: TRBV7-3
D gene: TRBD1
clone size: few
J gene: TRBJ2-7
CDR3 protein: CASSRDRGGEQYF
CDR3 DNA: TGTGCCAGCAGCCGCGACAGGGGGGGCGAGCAGTACTTC

V gene: TRBV5-1
D gene: .
clone size: .
J gene: TRBJ2-7
CDR3 protein: CASSLWGSYEQYF
CDR3 DNA: TGCGCCAGCAGCTTGTGGGGGTCCTACGAGCAGTACTTC

V gene: TRBV15
D gene: .
clone size: .
J gene: TRBJ1-6
CDR3 protein: CATSRDRGDVTLHF
CDR3 DNA: TGTGCCACCAGCAGAGATAGGGGGGACGTAACGCTCCACTTT

V gene: TRBV10-3
D gene: .
clone size: .
J gene: TRBJ2-2
CDR3 protein: CAISAWTVQANTGELFF
CDR3 DNA: TGTGCCATCAGTGCCTGGACGGTACAGGCGAACACCGGGGAGCTGTTTTTT

V gene: TRBV5-1
D gene: TRBD2
clone size: .
J gene: TRBJ2-5
CDR3 protein: CASRGTSGAQETQYF
CDR3 DNA: TGCGCCAGCAGGGGGACTAGCGGGGCTCAAGAGACCCAGTACTTC

V gene: TRBV29-1
D gene: .
clone size: .
J gene: TRBJ2-3
CDR3 protein: CSVGRVASRGTDTQYF
CDR3 DNA: TGCAGCGTTGGCAGGGTGGCTAGCAGAGGCACAGATACGCAGTATTTT

V gene: TRBV7-9
D gene: TRBD1
clone size: .
J gene: TRBJ2-1
CDR3 protein: CASSPDRAPNEQFF
CDR3 DNA: TGTGCCAGCAGCCCGGACAGGGCTCCCAATGAGCAGTTCTTC

V gene: TRBV18
D gene: .
clone size: .
J gene: TRBJ2-5
CDR3 protein: CATNTVGETQYF
CDR3 DNA: TGTGCCACCAATACCGTGGGAGAGACCCAGTACTTC

V gene: TRBV28
D gene: .
clone size: .
J gene: TRBJ1-3
CDR3 protein: CASSTYGGGWNIAGNTIYF
CDR3 DNA: TGTGCCAGCAGTACCTACGGGGGTGGCTGGAACATCGCCGGAAACACCATATATTTT

V gene: TRBV28
D gene: .
clone size: .
J gene: TRBJ1-2
CDR3 protein: CASSPWGGGEVYGYTF
CDR3 DNA: TGTGCCAGCAGCCCGTGGGGCGGAGGGGAGGTTTATGGCTACACCTTC

V gene: TRBV7-6
D gene: .
clone size: .
J gene: TRBJ2-7
CDR3 protein: CASRQTPQRGEQYF
CDR3 DNA: TGTGCCAGCAGGCAGACCCCCCAGAGAGGGGAGCAGTACTTC

V gene: TRBV10-3
D gene: .
clone size: .
J gene: TRBJ1-3
CDR3 protein: CAISADNSGNTIYF
CDR3 DNA: TGTGCCATCAGTGCCGACAACTCTGGAAACACCATATATTTT

V gene: TRBV2
D gene: TRBD2
clone size: .
J gene: TRBJ2-7
CDR3 protein: CASQGGPRGEQYF
CDR3 DNA: TGTGCCAGCCAGGGAGGGCCTAGGGGCGAGCAGTACTTC

V gene: TRBV15
D gene: .
clone size: once
J gene: TRBJ2-5
CDR3 protein: CATSRPGPGETQYF
CDR3 DNA: TGTGCCACCAGCAGGCCGGGGCCTGGGGAGACCCAGTACTTC

V gene: TRBV30
D gene: .
clone size: .
J gene: TRBJ1-5
CDR3 protein: CAWSGVGGQPQHF
CDR3 DNA: TGTGCCTGGAGTGGGGTAGGTGGTCAGCCCCAGCATTTT

V gene: TRBV5-6
D gene: .
clone size: .
J gene: TRBJ2-5
CDR3 protein: CASSHPGEEETQYF
CDR3 DNA: TGTGCCAGCTCCCACCCCGGGGAGGAAGAGACCCAGTACTTC

V gene: TRBV6-5
D gene: .
clone size: few
J gene: TRBJ1-6
CDR3 protein: CASSYTRPGSPLHF
CDR3 DNA: TGTGCCAGCAGTTACACACGACCGGGTTCACCCCTCCACTTT

V gene: TRBV28
D gene: .
clone size: .
J gene: TRBJ1-5
CDR3 protein: CASSLILYNQPQHF
CDR3 DNA: TGTGCCAGCAGTTTAATTCTTTACAATCAGCCCCAGCATTTT

V gene: TRBV6-6
D gene: TRBD2
clone size: .
J gene: TRBJ2-3
CDR3 protein: CASFKTPLAGTDTQYF
CDR3 DNA: TGTGCCAGTTTCAAAACCCCACTAGCGGGGACAGATACGCAGTATTTT

V gene: TRBV7-9
D gene: .
clone size: medium-sized
J gene: TRBJ2-7
CDR3 protein: CASSHGPSYEQYF
CDR3 DNA: TGTGCCAGCAGCCACGGGCCTTCCTACGAGCAGTACTTC

V gene: TRBV4-2
D gene: TRBD1
clone size: .
J gene: TRBJ1-2
CDR3 protein: CASSQAGSTGLYGYTF
CDR3 DNA: TGTGCCAGCAGCCAAGCGGGGTCGACAGGGCTCTATGGCTACACCTTC

V gene: TRBV5-1
D gene: TRBD2
clone size: once
J gene: TRBJ2-1
CDR3 protein: CASSLTSGYNEQFF
CDR3 DNA: TGCGCCAGCAGCTTGACTAGCGGCTACAATGAGCAGTTCTTC

V gene: TRBV18
D gene: .
clone size: .
J gene: TRBJ1-2
CDR3 protein: CASSPDGGSGGYTF
CDR3 DNA: TGTGCCAGCTCACCAGACGGGGGATCGGGGGGCTACACCTTC

V gene: TRBV6-1
D gene: .
clone size: .
J gene: TRBJ1-6
CDR3 protein: CASSEVFRGESPLHF
CDR3 DNA: TGTGCCAGCAGTGAAGTGTTCAGGGGTGAGTCACCCCTCCACTTT

V gene: TRBV29-1
D gene: .
clone size: .
J gene: TRBJ1-3
CDR3 protein: CSVEQGSDTIYF
CDR3 DNA: TGCAGCGTTGAACAGGGATCGGACACCATATATTTT

V gene: TRBV5-1
D gene: .
clone size: .
J gene: TRBJ2-6
CDR3 protein: CASSLARAVSSGANVLTF
CDR3 DNA: TGCGCCAGCAGCTTGGCCAGGGCAGTAAGCTCTGGGGCCAACGTCCTGACTTTC

V gene: TRBV7-3
D gene: TRBD2
clone size: .
J gene: TRBJ2-1
CDR3 protein: CASSPGGTADYMGNEQFF
CDR3 DNA: TGTGCCAGCAGCCCCGGGGGGACCGCGGACTACATGGGGAATGAGCAGTTCTTC

V gene: TRBV7-3
D gene: TRBD2
clone size: large
J gene: TRBJ2-1
CDR3 protein: CASSPPGLAGGEFF
CDR3 DNA: TGTGCCAGCAGCCCCCCGGGACTAGCGGGGGGAGAGTTCTTC

V gene: TRBV10-3
D gene: .
clone size: .
J gene: TRBJ2-5
CDR3 protein: CAISQGLETQYF
CDR3 DNA: TGTGCCATCAGTCAGGGGTTGGAGACCCAGTACTTC

V gene: TRBV4-1
D gene: TRBD2
clone size: .
J gene: TRBJ2-1
CDR3 protein: CASSQVSGLKDYNEQFF
CDR3 DNA: TGCGCCAGCAGCCAAGTGTCGGGACTAAAAGACTACAATGAGCAGTTCTTC